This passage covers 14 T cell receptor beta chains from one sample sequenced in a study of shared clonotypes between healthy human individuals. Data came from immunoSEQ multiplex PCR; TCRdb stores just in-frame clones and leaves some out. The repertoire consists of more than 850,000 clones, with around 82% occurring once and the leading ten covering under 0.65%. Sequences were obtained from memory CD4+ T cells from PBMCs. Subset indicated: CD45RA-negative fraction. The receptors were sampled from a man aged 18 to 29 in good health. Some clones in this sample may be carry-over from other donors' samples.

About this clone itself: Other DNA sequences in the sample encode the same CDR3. CDR3: CASSLGGLQPQHF. The CDR3 DNA reads as TGTGCCAGCAGCTTGGGGGGTTTGCAGCCCCAGCATTTT. This chain uses TRBV7-9 with TRBJ1-5; tentative D call: TRBD1 (5 bases). The germline CDR1 and CDR2 sequences are SEHNR and FQNEAQ (reference sequence). The CDR3 covers 13 residues. The germline V and J ends were trimmed by 3 bases and 7 bases, with 10 bases remaining between them.

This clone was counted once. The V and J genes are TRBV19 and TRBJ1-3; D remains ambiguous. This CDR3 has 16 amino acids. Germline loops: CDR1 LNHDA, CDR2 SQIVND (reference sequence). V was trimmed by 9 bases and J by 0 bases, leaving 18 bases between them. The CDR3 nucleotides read TGTGCCAGCCGAAACCTGGGCACTTACTCTGGAAACACCATATATTTT. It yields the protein CASRNLGTYSGNTIYF.

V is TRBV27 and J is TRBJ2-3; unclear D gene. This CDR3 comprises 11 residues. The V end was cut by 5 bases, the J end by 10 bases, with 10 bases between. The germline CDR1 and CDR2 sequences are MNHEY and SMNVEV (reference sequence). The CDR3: CASSNPWPQYF. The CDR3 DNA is TGTGCCAGCAGTAACCCTTGGCCGCAGTATTTT.

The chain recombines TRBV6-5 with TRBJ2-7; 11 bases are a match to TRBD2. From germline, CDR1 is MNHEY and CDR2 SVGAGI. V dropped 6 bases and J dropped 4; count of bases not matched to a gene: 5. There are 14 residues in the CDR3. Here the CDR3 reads CASRRTSGQYEQYF. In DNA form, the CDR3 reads TGTGCCAGCAGGCGGACTAGCGGGCAGTACGAGCAGTACTTC.

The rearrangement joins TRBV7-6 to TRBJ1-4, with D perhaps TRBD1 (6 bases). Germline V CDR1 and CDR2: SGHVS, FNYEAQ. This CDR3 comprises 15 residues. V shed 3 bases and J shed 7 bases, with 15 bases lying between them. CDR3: CASSFPLGGGEKLFF. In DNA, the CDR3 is TGTGCCAGCAGCTTTCCCCTCGGGGGCGGTGAAAAACTGTTTTTT.

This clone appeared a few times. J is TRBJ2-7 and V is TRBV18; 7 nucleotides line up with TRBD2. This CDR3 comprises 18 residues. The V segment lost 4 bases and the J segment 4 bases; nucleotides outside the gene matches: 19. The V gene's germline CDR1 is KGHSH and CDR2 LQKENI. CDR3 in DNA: TGTGCCAGCTCACAAAATGCGATCACGGGGGGTGGCCCTTACGAGCAGTACTTC. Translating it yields CASSQNAITGGGPYEQYF.

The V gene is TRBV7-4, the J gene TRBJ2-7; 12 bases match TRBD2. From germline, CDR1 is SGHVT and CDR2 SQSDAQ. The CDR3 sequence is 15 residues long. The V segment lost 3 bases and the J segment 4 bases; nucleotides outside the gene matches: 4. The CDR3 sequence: CASSFRLAGAYEQYF. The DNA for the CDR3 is TGTGCCAGCAGCTTTCGACTAGCGGGAGCATACGAGCAGTACTTC.

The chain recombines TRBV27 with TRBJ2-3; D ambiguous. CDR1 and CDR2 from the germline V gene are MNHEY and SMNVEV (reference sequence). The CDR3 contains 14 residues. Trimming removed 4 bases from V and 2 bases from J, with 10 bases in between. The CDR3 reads CASSSWPFTDTQYF. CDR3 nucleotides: TGTGCCAGCAGTTCTTGGCCTTTCACAGATACGCAGTATTTT.

DNA for the CDR3: TGTGCCATCAGTGGACTAGCGGGGGAAGCCACAGATACGCAGTATTTT. This gives the protein CAISGLAGEATDTQYF. The chain links TRBV10-3 to TRBJ2-3, with 12 bases identical to TRBD2. The CDR3 spans 16 residues. V trimming: 4 bases; J trimming: 2 bases; junction bases outside the gene matches: 4. Germline CDR1 ENHRY, CDR2 SYGVKD.

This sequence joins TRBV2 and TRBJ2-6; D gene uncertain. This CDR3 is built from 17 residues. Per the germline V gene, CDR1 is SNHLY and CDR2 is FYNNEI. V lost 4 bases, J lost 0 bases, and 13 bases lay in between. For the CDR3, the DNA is TGTGCCAGCAGTGGAGGACGCGGAACCTCTGGGGCCAACGTCCTGACTTTC. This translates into CASSGGRGTSGANVLTF.

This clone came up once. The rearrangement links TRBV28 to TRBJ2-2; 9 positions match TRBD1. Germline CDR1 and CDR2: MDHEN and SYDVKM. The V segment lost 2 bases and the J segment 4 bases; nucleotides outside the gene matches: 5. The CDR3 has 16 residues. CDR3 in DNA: TGTGCCAGCAGTTTAACCGGGACAGGGCGCACCGGGGAGCTGTTTTTT. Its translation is CASSLTGTGRTGELFF.

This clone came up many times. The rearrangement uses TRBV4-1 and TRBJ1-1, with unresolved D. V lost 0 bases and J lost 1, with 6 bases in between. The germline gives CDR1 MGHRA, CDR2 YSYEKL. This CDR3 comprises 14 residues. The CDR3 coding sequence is TGCGCCAGCAGCCAAGACTTCGGGAACACTGAAGCTTTCTTT. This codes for CASSQDFGNTEAFF.

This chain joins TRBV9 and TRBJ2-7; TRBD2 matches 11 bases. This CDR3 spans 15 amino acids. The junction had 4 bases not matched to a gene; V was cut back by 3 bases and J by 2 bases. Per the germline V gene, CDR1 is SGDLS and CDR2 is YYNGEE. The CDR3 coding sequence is TGTGCCAGCAGCGAAGGACTAGCGGGCGCCTACGAGCAGTACTTC. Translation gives CASSEGLAGAYEQYF.

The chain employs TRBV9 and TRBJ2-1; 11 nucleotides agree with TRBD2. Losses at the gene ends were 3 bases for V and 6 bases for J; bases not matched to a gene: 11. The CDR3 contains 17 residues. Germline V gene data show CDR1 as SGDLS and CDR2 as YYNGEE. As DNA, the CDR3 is TGTGCCAGCAGCGCCCTCGGGGGACTAGCGGATTCCAATGAGCAGTTCTTC. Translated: CASSALGGLADSNEQFF.